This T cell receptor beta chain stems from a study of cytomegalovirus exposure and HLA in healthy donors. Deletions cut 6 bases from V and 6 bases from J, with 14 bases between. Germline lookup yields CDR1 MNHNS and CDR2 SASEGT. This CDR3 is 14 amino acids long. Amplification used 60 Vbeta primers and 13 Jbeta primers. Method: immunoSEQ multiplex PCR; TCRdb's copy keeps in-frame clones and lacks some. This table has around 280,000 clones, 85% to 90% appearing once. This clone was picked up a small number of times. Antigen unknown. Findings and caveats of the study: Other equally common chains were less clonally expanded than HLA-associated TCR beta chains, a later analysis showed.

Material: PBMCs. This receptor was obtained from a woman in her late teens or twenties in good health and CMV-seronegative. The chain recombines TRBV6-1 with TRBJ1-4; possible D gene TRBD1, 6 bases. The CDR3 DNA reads TGTGCCAGCAGAAGGACAGTCTCCGATGAAAAACTGTTTTTT. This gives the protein CASRRTVSDEKLFF.